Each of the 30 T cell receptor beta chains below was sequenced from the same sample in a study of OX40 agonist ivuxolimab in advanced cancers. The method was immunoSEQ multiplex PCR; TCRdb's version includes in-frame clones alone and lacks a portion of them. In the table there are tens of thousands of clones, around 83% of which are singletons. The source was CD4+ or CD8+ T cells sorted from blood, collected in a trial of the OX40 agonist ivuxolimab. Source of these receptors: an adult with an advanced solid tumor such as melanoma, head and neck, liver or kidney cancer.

CDR3 in DNA: TGTGCCAGCAGCGTAAACGCCCAGCGGGAGGGCCACGGGGAGCTGTTTTTT. Translating it yields CASSVNAQREGHGELFF. The genes are TRBV9 and TRBJ2-2; 10 bases align to TRBD2. CDR1 SGDLS and CDR2 YYNGEE come from the germline V gene. V lost 1 base to trimming and J lost 7 bases; unmatched junction nucleotides: 10. The CDR3 length is 17 residues.

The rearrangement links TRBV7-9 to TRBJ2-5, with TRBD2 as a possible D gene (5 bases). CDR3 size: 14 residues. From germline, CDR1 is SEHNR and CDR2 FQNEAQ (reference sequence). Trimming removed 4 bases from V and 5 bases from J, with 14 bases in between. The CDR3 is CASSSGLRAETQYF. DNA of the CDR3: TGTGCCAGCAGCTCAGGACTCCGGGCGGAGACCCAGTACTTC.

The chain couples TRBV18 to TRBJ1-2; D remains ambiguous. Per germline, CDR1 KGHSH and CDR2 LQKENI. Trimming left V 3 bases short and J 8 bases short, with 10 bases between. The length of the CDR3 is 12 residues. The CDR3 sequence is CASSPAREGYTF. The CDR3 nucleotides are TGTGCCAGCTCACCTGCACGCGAGGGCTACACCTTC.

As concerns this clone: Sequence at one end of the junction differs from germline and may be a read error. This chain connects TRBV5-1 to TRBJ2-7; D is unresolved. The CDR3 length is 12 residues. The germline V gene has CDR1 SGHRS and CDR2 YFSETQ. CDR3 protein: CASSLAENEQYF. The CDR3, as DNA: TGTGCCAGCAGCTTGGCGGAAAACGAGCAGTACTTC.

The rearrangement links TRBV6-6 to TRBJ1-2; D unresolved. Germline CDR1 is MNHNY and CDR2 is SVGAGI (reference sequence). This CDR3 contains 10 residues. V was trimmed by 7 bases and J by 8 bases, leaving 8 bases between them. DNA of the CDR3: TGTGCCAGCATGGAGGGCGGCTACACCTTC. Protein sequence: CASMEGGYTF.

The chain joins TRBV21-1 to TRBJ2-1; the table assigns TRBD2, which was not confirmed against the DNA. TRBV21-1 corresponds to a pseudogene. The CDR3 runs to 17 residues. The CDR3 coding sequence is TGTGCCAGCAGCAACAAAGGTACTAGCCCCTCCTACAATGAGCAGTTCTTC. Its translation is CASSNKGTSPSYNEQFF.

The CDR3: CASSGRQVSGRNTEAFF. DNA of the CDR3: TGTGCCAGCAGCGGTAGACAGGTGTCGGGTAGGAACACTGAAGCTTTCTTT. The chain links TRBV7-9 to TRBJ1-1, with D maybe TRBD1 (6 bases). The CDR3 sequence is 17 residues long. Per germline, CDR1 SEHNR and CDR2 FQNEAQ (reference sequence). V was trimmed by 5 bases and J by 1 base, leaving 20 bases between them.

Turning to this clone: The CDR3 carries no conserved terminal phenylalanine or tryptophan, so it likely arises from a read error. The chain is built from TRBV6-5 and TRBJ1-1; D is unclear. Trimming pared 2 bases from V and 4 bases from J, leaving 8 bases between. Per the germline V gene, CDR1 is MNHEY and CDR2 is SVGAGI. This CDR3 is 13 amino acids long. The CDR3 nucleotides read TGTGCCAGCAGTTACAATGAGGGCACTGAAGCTTTCCTT. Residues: CASSYNEGTEAFL.

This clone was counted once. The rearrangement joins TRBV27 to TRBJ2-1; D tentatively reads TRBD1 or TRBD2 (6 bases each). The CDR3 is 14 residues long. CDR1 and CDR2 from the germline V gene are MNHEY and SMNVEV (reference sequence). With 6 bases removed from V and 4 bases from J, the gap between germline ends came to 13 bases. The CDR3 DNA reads TGTGCCAGCAGGTTAGGGGGAGGATACAATGAGCAGTTCTTC. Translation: CASRLGGGYNEQFF.

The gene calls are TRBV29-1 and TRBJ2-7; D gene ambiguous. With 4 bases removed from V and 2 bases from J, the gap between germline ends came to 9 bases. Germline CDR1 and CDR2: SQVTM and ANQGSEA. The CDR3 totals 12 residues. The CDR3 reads CSVGGLTYEQYF. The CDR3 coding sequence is TGCAGCGTTGGTGGGCTAACCTACGAGCAGTACTTC.

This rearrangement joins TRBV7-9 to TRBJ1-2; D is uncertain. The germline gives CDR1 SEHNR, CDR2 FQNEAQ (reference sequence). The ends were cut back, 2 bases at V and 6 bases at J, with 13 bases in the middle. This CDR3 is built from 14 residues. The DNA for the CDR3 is TGTGCCAGCAGCTTATTCGGAGGCTCGGATGGCTACACCTTC. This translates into CASSLFGGSDGYTF.

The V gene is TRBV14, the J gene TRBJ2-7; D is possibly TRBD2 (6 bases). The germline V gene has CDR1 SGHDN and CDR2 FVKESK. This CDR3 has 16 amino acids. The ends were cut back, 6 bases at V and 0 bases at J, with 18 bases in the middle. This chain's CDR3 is CASSRMGRGSSYEQYF. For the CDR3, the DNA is TGTGCCAGCAGTCGGATGGGACGGGGGAGCTCCTACGAGCAGTACTTC. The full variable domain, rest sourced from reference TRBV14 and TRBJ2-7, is EAGVTQFPSHSVIEKGQTVTLRCDPISGHDNLYWYRRVMGKEIKFLLHFVKESKQDESGMPNNRFLAERTGGTYSTLKVQPAELEDSGVYFCASSRMGRGSSYEQYFGPGTRLTVT.

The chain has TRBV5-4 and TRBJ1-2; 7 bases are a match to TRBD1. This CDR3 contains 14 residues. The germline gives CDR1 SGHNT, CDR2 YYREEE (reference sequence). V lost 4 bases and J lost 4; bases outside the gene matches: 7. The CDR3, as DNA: TGTGCCAGCAGCGGAGGACAGGCAAGCTATGGCTACACCTTC. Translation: CASSGGQASYGYTF.

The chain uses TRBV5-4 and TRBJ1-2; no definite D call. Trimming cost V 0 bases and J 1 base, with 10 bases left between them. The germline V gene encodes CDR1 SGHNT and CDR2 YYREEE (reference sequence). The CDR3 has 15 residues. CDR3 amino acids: CASSLVASSNYGYTF. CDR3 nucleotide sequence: TGTGCCAGCAGCTTGGTAGCTAGCAGTAACTATGGCTACACCTTC. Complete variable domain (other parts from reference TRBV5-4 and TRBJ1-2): ETGVTQSPTHLIKTRGQQVTLRCSSQSGHNTVSWYQQALGQGPQFIFQYYREEENGRGNFPPRFSGLQFPNYSSELNVNALELDDSALYLCASSLVASSNYGYTFGSGTRLTVV.

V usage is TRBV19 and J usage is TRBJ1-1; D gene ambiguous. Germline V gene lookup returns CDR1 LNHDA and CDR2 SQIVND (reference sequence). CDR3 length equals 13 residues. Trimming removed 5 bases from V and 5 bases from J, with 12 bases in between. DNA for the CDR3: TGTGCCAGTAGTTCCCAAAGAACGACTGAAGCTTTCTTT. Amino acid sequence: CASSSQRTTEAFF. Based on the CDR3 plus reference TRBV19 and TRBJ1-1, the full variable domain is DGGITQSPKYLFRKEGQNVTLSCEQNLNHDAMYWYRQDPGQGLRLIYYSQIVNDFQKGDIAEGYSVSREKKESFPLTVTSAQKNPTAFYLCASSSQRTTEAFFGQGTRLTVV.

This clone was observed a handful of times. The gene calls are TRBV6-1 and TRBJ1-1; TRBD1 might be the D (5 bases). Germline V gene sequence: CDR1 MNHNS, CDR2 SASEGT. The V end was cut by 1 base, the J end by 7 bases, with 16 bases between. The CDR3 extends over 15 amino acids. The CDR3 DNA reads TGTGCCAGCAGTGAAGTTGTCAAGGGCACAGGTGAAGCTTTCTTT. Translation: CASSEVVKGTGEAFF.

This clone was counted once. CDR3 coding DNA: TGCGCCAGCAGCCCAAACATCGCGAACACCGGGGAGCTGTTTTTT. It is translated as CASSPNIANTGELFF. J is TRBJ2-2 and V is TRBV5-1; no definite D call. CDR1 SGHRS and CDR2 YFSETQ come from the germline V gene. Trimming pared 4 bases from V and 0 bases from J, leaving 10 bases between. The CDR3 loop spans 15 amino acids.

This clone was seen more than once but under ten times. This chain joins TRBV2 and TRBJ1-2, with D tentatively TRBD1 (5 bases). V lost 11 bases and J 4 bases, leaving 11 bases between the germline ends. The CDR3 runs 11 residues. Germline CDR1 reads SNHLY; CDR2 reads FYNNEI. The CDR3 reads CAAWGGYGYTF. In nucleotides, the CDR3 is TGTGCCGCGTGGGGGGGCTATGGCTACACCTTC.

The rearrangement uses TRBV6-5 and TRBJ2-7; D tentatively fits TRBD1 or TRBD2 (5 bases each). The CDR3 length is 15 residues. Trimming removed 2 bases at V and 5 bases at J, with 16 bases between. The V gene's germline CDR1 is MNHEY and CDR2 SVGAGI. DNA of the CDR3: TGTGCCAGCAGTTACGTAGGGGCAGGGACCGACGAGCAGTACTTC. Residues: CASSYVGAGTDEQYF.

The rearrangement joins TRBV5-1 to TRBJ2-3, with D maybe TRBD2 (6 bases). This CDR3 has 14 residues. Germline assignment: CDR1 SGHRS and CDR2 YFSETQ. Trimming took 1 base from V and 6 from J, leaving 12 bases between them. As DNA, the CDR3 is TGCGCCAGCAGCTTGACTAGCTCTCACGATACGCAGTATTTT. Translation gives CASSLTSSHDTQYF.

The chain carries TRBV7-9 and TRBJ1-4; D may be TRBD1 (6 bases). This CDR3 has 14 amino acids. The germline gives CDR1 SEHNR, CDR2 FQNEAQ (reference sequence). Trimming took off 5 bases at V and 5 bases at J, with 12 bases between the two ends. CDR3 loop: CASSPGQWNEKLFF. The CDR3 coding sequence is TGTGCCAGCAGCCCTGGACAGTGGAATGAAAAACTGTTTTTT.

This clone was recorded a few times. The CDR3 region has the DNA TGTGCCAGTAGCACTAGCGGGATATACAATGAGCAGTTCTTC. It specifies CASSTSGIYNEQFF. The V call is TRBV19, the J call TRBJ2-1, with 10 bases fitting TRBD2. Trimming took 6 bases from V and 4 from J; bases not matched to a gene: 3. Germline V gene data show CDR1 as LNHDA and CDR2 as SQIVND (reference sequence). This CDR3 spans 14 amino acids.

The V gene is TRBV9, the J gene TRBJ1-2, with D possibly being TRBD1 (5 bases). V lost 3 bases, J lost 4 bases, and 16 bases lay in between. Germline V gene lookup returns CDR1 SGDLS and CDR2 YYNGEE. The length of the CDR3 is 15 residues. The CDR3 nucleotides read TGTGCCAGCAGCGAAACGACGGGGGTAGGCTATGGCTACACCTTC. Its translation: CASSETTGVGYGYTF.

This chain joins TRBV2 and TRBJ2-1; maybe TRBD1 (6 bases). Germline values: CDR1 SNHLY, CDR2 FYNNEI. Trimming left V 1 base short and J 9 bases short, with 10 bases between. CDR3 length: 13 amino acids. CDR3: CASSEEKQGEQFF. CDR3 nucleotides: TGTGCCAGCAGTGAAGAGAAACAGGGTGAGCAGTTCTTC.

The CDR3 sequence: CASRPGTAFNEQFF. The CDR3 region has the DNA TGCGCCAGCAGACCCGGGACAGCTTTCAATGAGCAGTTCTTC. This chain joins TRBV5-1 and TRBJ2-1, with 7 positions matching TRBD1. The CDR3 extends over 14 amino acids. The junction had 8 bases not matched to a gene; V was cut back by 5 bases and J by 6 bases. Germline V gene data show CDR1 as SGHRS and CDR2 as YFSETQ.

CDR3 residues: CSVEDTENTEAFF. DNA for the CDR3: TGCAGCGTTGAAGATACAGAGAACACTGAAGCTTTCTTT. The chain couples TRBV29-1 to TRBJ1-1; D uncertain. This CDR3 region has 13 residues. V lost 0 bases and J lost 1, with 6 bases in between. Germline V gene data show CDR1 as SQVTM and CDR2 as ANQGSEA.

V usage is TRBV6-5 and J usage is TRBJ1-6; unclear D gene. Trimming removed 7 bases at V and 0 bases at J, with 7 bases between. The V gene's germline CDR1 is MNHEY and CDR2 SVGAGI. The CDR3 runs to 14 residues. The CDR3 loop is CASKGGSYNSPLHF. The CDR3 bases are TGTGCCAGCAAAGGAGGCTCCTATAATTCACCCCTCCACTTT.

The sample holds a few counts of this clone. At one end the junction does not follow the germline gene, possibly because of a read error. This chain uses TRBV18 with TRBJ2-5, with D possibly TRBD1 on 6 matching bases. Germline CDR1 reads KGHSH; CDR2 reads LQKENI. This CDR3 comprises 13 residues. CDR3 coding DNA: TGTGCCAGCTCACCGGCAGGGGCTCCCGCGGTTGACTTC. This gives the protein CASSPAGAPAVDF.

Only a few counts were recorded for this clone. The CDR3 region has the DNA TGTGCCAGCAGCTTGGGCGGGACAGGGGCTGGCTACACCTTC. The encoded protein is CASSLGGTGAGYTF. The rearrangement joins TRBV5-6 to TRBJ1-2; 10 bases line up with TRBD1. CDR1 and CDR2 (germline): SGHDT, YYEEEE. The CDR3 consists of 14 residues. Germline trimming cut 0 bases from V and 7 bases from J; bases unmatched to any gene: 3. Drawing the rest from reference TRBV5-6 and TRBJ1-2, the complete variable domain is DAGVTQSPTHLIKTRGQQVTLRCSPKSGHDTVSWYQQALGQGPQFIFQYYEEEERQRGNFPDRFSGHQFPNYSSELNVNALLLGDSALYLCASSLGGTGAGYTFGSGTRLTVV.

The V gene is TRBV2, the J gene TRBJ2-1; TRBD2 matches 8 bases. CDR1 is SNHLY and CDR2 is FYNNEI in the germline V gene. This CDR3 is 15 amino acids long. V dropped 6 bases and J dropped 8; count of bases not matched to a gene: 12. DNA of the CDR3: TGTGCCAGCAGGTACGCGAGCGGGAGTTTCGATGAGCAGTTCTTC. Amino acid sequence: CASRYASGSFDEQFF.